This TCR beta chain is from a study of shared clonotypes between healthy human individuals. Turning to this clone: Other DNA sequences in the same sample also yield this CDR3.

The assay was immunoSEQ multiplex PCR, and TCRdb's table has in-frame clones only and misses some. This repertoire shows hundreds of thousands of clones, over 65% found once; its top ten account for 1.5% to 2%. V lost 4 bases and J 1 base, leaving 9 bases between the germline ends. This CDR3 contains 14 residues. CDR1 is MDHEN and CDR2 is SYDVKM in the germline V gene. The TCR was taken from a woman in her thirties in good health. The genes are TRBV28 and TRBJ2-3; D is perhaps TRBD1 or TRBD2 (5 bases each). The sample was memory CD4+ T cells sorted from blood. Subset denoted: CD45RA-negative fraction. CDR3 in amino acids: CASSSRDGTDTQYF. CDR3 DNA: TGTGCCAGCAGTTCGAGGGACGGCACAGATACGCAGTATTTT. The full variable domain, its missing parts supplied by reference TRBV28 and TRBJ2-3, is DVKVTQSSRYLVKRTGEKVFLECVQDMDHENMFWYRQDPGLGLRLIYFSYDVKMKEKGDIPEGYSVSREKKERFSLILESASTNQTSMYLCASSSRDGTDTQYFGPGTRLTVL.